Listed below are T cell receptor beta chains from one sample, sequenced in a study of cytomegalovirus exposure and HLA in healthy donors. Produced via immunoSEQ multiplex PCR; TCRdb's table is partial and in-frame only. The repertoire holds 98,000 or so clones, around 79% seen once, with roughly 5.9% in the top ten. The sequenced sample consisted of PBMCs. Every receptor here comes from a man in his sixties in good health and CMV-seropositive. Each CDR3 is given with its conserved first and last residue. The order of the fields is V gene, J gene, CDR3 protein.

TRBV18	TRBJ2-5	CASSPSGGGSRETQYF
TRBV1	TRBJ2-3	CTSSQAGQGGGTDTQYF
TRBV10-3	TRBJ2-3	CAIQITDTQYF
TRBV15	TRBJ1-2	CATSRVGQGYGYTF
TRBV11-1	TRBJ2-1	CASSSGLAGGKWNEQFF
TRBV5-4	TRBJ1-2	CASSLESGRQYGYTF
TRBV20-1	TRBJ1-1	CSAKTVEAFF
TRBV6-5	TRBJ1-6	CASSLDRGLRSPLHF
TRBV7-2	TRBJ1-2	CASSLTGGTDDGYTF
TRBV11-2	TRBJ2-7	CASSSGWYEQYF
TRBV5-4	TRBJ1-1	CASSQDGQLLMNTEAFF
TRBV4-1	TRBJ1-2	CASSLQAELYGYTF
TRBV18	TRBJ2-7	CASSPGGRDYEQYF
TRBV5-1	TRBJ2-3	CASSSPTDTQYF
TRBV28	TRBJ2-5	CASYPHRGLRETQYF
TRBV29-1	TRBJ1-2	CSVNLGGNYGYTF
TRBV28	TRBJ2-7	CASSLGLLPYEQYF
TRBV7-8	TRBJ1-1	CASSLSGVNTEAFF
TRBV5-1	TRBJ2-5	CASSRMFGQETQYF
TRBV11-1	TRBJ2-7	CASSLVGTGVSYEQYF
TRBV10-1	TRBJ1-1	CASSEGSSAFF
TRBV5-1	TRBJ2-2	CASSPTTGNTGELFF
TRBV6-6	TRBJ2-7	CASSYSGTGSHEQYF
TRBV11-2	TRBJ1-5	CASSLAGGSNQPQHF
TRBV7-8	TRBJ1-6	CASSLRGSNSPLHF
TRBV10-3	TRBJ2-7	CAISENSSEQYF
TRBV19	TRBJ1-4	CASSPVRASNEKLFF
TRBV7-8	TRBJ2-3	CASSSGTSGTDTQYF
TRBV5-1	TRBJ1-6	CASSRTGGENSPLHF